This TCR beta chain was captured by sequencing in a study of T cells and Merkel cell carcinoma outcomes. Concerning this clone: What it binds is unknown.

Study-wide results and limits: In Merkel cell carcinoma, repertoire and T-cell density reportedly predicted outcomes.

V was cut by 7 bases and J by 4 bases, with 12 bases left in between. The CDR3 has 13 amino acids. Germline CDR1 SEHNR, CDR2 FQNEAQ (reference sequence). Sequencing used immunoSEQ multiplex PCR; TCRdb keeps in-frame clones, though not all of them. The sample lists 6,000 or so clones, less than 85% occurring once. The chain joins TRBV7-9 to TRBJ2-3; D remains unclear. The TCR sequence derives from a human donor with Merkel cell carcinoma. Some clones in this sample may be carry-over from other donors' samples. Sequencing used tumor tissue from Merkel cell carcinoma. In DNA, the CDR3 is TGTGCCAGCACCACGGCCGGGCCAGATACGCAGTATTTT. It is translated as CASTTAGPDTQYF.